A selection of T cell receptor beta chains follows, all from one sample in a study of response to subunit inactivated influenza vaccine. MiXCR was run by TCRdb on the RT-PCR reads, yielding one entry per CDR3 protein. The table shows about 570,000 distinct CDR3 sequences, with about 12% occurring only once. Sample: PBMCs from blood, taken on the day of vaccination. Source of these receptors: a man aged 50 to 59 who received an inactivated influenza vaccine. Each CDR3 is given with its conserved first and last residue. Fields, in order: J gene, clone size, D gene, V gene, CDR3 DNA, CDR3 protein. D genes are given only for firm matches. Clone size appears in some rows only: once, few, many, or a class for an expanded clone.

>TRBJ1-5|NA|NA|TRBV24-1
TGTGCCACCCAAGGGTATAGCAATCAGCCCCAGCATTTT
CATQGYSNQPQHF
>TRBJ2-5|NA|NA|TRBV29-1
TGCAGCGTTGATTTCCGACAGGGAGGGGAGACCCAGTACTTC
CSVDFRQGGETQYF
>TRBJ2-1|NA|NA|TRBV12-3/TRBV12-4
TGTGCCAGCGAAGACAGGCGGGGAGGCTCCTACAATGAGCAGTTCTTC
CASEDRRGGSYNEQFF
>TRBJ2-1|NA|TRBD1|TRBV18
TGTGCCAGCTCCCAACTACAGGGGGAGGTCTACAATGAGCAGTTCTTC
CASSQLQGEVYNEQFF
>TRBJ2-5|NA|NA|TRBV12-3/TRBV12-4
TGTGCCAGCAGAGTTGGGGGATTAGAGACCCAGTACTTC
CASRVGGLETQYF
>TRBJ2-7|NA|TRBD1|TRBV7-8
TGTGCCAGCAGCCTCCAGACCGGGACAGGGGTGGTAGAGCAGTACTTC
CASSLQTGTGVVEQYF
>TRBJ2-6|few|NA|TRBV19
TGTGCCAGTAGTACGAACTCTGGGGCCAACGTCCTGACTTTC
CASSTNSGANVLTF
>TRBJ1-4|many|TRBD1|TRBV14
TGTGCCAGCAGCCAAACAGGGGGCAGAGGGGAAAAACTGTTTTTT
CASSQTGGRGEKLFF
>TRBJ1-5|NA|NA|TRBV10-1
TGCGCCAGCAGGTCCTACGGGAGCAATCAGCCCCAGCATTTT
CASRSYGSNQPQHF
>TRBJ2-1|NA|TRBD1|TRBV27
TGTGCCAGCAGTTTGGGACAGGGCCTTAGATCCTACAATGAGCAGTTCTTC
CASSLGQGLRSYNEQFF
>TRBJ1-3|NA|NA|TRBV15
TGTGCCACCAGCGTGGGGCTAGCGGGCTCTGGAAACACCATATATTTT
CATSVGLAGSGNTIYF
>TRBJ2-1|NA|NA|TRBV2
TGTGCCAGCAGGGGGGTGACCGGGACTTCCTACAATGAGCAGTTCTTC
CASRGVTGTSYNEQFF
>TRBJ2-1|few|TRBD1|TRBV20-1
TGCAGTGCGAGCGGGACAGGGATGAGAAATGAGCAGTTCTTC
CSASGTGMRNEQFF
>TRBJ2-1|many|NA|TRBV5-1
TGCGCCAGCAGCGTAAGCGGGCTTACCTACAATGAGCAGTTCTTC
CASSVSGLTYNEQFF